The 12 T cell receptor beta chains below come from one sample, sequenced in a study of blood T cell repertoires in COVID-19. Produced via immunoSEQ multiplex PCR; TCRdb's table is partial and in-frame only. The sample records over 140,000 clones, roughly 76% being singletons. The specimen sequenced was peripheral blood. The receptors were sampled from a woman in her forties or fifties with active or convalescent COVID-19.

This clone showed up just once. The gene calls are TRBV28 and TRBJ2-6, with 7 bases lining up with TRBD1. From germline, CDR1 is MDHEN and CDR2 SYDVKM. The V and J ends lost 7 bases and 0 bases, in that order; junction bases with no gene match: 3. The CDR3 totals 15 residues. This CDR3 reads CASTQGVSGANVLTF. The CDR3 region has the DNA TGTGCCAGCACCCAGGGGGTCTCTGGGGCCAACGTCCTGACTTTC.

The rearrangement links TRBV7-2 to TRBJ2-3, with 9 bases lining up with TRBD2. This CDR3 contains 17 residues. Germline CDR1 reads SGHTA; CDR2 reads FQGNSA. V was clipped by 1 base and J by 4 bases; unmatched bases: 9. CDR3 nucleotide sequence: TGTGCCAGCAGCTTAGTGGGTAGCGGGAGAGGGGCAGATACGCAGTATTTT. The encoded protein is CASSLVGSGRGADTQYF.

This clone was seen only a few times. The J gene is TRBJ1-4, the V gene TRBV29-1; no clear D gene. V was pared by 3 bases and J by 3 bases, with 8 bases between. There are 13 residues in the CDR3. The germline CDR1 and CDR2 sequences are SQVTM and ANQGSEA. Here the CDR3 reads CSVEYGPNEKLFF. The CDR3 DNA reads TGCAGCGTTGAGTACGGTCCTAATGAAAAACTGTTTTTT.

The genes are TRBV19 and TRBJ1-5; 9 bases align to TRBD1. The CDR3 totals 17 residues. Germline CDR1 reads LNHDA; CDR2 reads SQIVND (reference sequence). V trimming: 2 bases; J trimming: 6 bases; junction bases outside the gene matches: 11. CDR3 sequence (DNA): TGTGCCAGTAGTATATCGTTGCCCCCGGACAGGGGTCAGCCCCAGCATTTT. Amino acid sequence: CASSISLPPDRGQPQHF.

The rearrangement joins TRBV19 to TRBJ1-1; D is unclear. V was cut by 7 bases and J by 6 bases, with 12 bases left in between. There are 12 residues in the CDR3. Germline-derived CDR1 and CDR2 are LNHDA and SQIVND (reference sequence). Here the CDR3 reads CASNPRGAEAFF. The CDR3 nucleotides read TGTGCCAGTAACCCCAGAGGCGCTGAAGCTTTCTTT.

This clone was counted a single time. The V call is TRBV27, the J call TRBJ1-2, with TRBD1 as a possible D gene (5 bases). The CDR3 loop spans 14 amino acids. The germline CDR1 and CDR2 sequences are MNHEY and SMNVEV (reference sequence). The V gene lost 8 bases and the J gene lost 6 bases, with 19 bases spanning the gap. Here the CDR3 reads CASSSSVKGNGYTF. The CDR3 coding sequence is TGTGCCAGCTCCTCAAGCGTGAAGGGGAATGGCTACACCTTC.

The V call is TRBV6-6, the J call TRBJ2-7; D may be TRBD2 (7 bases). The germline CDR1 and CDR2 sequences are MNHNY and SVGAGI (reference sequence). The ends were cut back, 7 bases at V and 5 bases at J, with 21 bases in the middle. CDR3 length equals 15 residues. CDR3 coding DNA: TGTGCCAGCACCGAAGGGGGGGTAAAATGGCACGAGCAGTACTTC. Its protein product is CASTEGGVKWHEQYF.

The gene calls are TRBV18 and TRBJ2-1, with TRBD2 identical over 8 bases. CDR3 size: 16 residues. CDR1 and CDR2 from the germline V gene are KGHSH and LQKENI. The J segment lost 3 bases and the V segment lost 5 bases, leaving 9 bases of the junction unmatched. The CDR3 region is CASSSLGGGFYNEQFF. The CDR3 nucleotides are TGTGCCAGCTCATCCCTGGGCGGGGGGTTCTACAATGAGCAGTTCTTC.

V and J are TRBV4-2 and TRBJ2-3; 9 positions agree with TRBD2. CDR1 and CDR2 (germline): LGHNA, YNFKEQ. The J segment lost 10 bases and the V segment lost 1 base, leaving 18 bases of the junction unmatched. CDR3 length: 18 residues. CDR3 bases: TGTGCCAGCAGCCAAGTCGGTCGCCTAGCGGGGACCTCGGCCGCGCAGTATTTT. This sequence encodes CASSQVGRLAGTSAAQYF.

The chain links TRBV7-9 to TRBJ2-7, with TRBD2 matching 7 bases. V shed 5 bases and J 2 bases; nucleotides not matched to a gene: 6. In germline, CDR1 is SEHNR, CDR2 FQNEAQ (reference sequence). This CDR3 comprises 14 residues. The CDR3 loop reads CASSPGRAPYEQYF. DNA for the CDR3: TGTGCCAGCAGCCCGGGGAGGGCCCCCTACGAGCAGTACTTC.

The V gene is TRBV18, the J gene TRBJ1-6, with D possibly being TRBD1 (6 bases). The V end was cut by 2 bases, the J end by 7 bases, with 21 bases between. This CDR3 is 18 amino acids long. Per the germline V gene, CDR1 is KGHSH and CDR2 is LQKENI. CDR3 coding DNA: TGTGCCAGCTCACCATGGTTGGACAGTTTTTCGGGAAATTCACCCCTCCACTTT. Its protein is CASSPWLDSFSGNSPLHF.

CDR3: CASSLVGSPRDISRGGYTF. In nucleotides, the CDR3 is TGTGCCAGCAGCTTGGTTGGCTCCCCAAGGGACATCTCAAGGGGCGGCTACACCTTC. V usage is TRBV5-4 and J usage is TRBJ1-2, with a tentative D call TRBD1 (6 bases). This CDR3 is built from 19 residues. Germline-derived CDR1 and CDR2 are SGHNT and YYREEE (reference sequence). With 0 bases removed from V and 8 bases from J, the gap between germline ends came to 29 bases. Full variable domain (missing parts from reference TRBV5-4 and TRBJ1-2): ETGVTQSPTHLIKTRGQQVTLRCSSQSGHNTVSWYQQALGQGPQFIFQYYREEENGRGNFPPRFSGLQFPNYSSELNVNALELDDSALYLCASSLVGSPRDISRGGYTFGSGTRLTVV.